The rows below give T cell receptor beta chains drawn from one sample of a study of CD8+CD57+ T cells in acquired aplastic anemia. TCRdb re-analysed the reads in MiXCR, keeping a single row per CDR3 protein. Among approximately 300,000 distinct CDR3 sequences listed, around three fifths were seen once. The sequenced sample was sorted CD4+, CD8+, or CD8+CD57+ T cells (not recorded which) from PBMCs. Receptors were obtained from a human donor with aplastic anemia. CDR3s include the opening cysteine and the closing phenylalanine or tryptophan. D genes are given only for firm matches. Size tells how often a clone was seen (once, few, many) or the class of an expanded clone, and some rows leave it out.

d_gene	abundance	j_gene	v_gene	CDR3aa	CDR3nt
NA	NA	TRBJ2-5	TRBV2	CASEQQETQYF	TGTGCCAGCGAACAGCAAGAGACCCAGTACTTC
NA	NA	TRBJ1-3	TRBV20-1	CSARDLLLSGNTIYF	TGCAGTGCTAGAGATTTGCTACTCTCTGGAAACACCATATATTTT
NA	NA	TRBJ2-5	TRBV24-1	CATSDPPQETQYF	TGTGCCACCAGTGACCCCCCCCAAGAGACCCAGTACTTC
NA	NA	TRBJ1-5	TRBV7-9	CASCLAGGPQHF	TGTGCCAGCTGTCTAGCGGGAGGGCCCCAGCATTTT
NA	NA	TRBJ1-1	TRBV19	CASSIVKMNTEAFF	TGTGCCAGTAGTATAGTCAAGATGAACACTGAAGCTTTCTTT
TRBD1	NA	TRBJ1-5	TRBV24-1	CATSDPYLGTGGGQPQHF	TGTGCCACCAGTGATCCGTACCTCGGGACAGGGGGAGGTCAGCCCCAGCATTTT
NA	few	TRBJ1-5	TRBV15	CATSRGRGSNQPQHF	TGTGCCACCAGCAGGGGTCGAGGGAGCAATCAGCCCCAGCATTTT
NA	NA	TRBJ2-7	TRBV20-1	CSASQTVSYEQYF	TGCAGTGCTAGTCAGACGGTCTCCTACGAGCAGTACTTC
NA	many	TRBJ2-2	TRBV7-3	CASSLGGSTGELFF	TGTGCCAGCAGCCTCGGGGGAAGCACCGGGGAGCTGTTTTTT
NA	NA	TRBJ2-5	TRBV6-2/TRBV6-3	CASNTDGRETQYF	TGTGCCAGCAACACCGACGGACGAGAGACCCAGTACTTC
NA	many	TRBJ1-1	TRBV3-1	CASSQDTGSLAFF	TGTGCCAGCAGCCAAGACACAGGGTCGTTAGCTTTCTTT
NA	NA	TRBJ2-2	TRBV7-2	CASSLEVHGANTGELFF	TGTGCCAGCAGCTTAGAGGTTCACGGAGCGAACACCGGGGAGCTGTTTTTT